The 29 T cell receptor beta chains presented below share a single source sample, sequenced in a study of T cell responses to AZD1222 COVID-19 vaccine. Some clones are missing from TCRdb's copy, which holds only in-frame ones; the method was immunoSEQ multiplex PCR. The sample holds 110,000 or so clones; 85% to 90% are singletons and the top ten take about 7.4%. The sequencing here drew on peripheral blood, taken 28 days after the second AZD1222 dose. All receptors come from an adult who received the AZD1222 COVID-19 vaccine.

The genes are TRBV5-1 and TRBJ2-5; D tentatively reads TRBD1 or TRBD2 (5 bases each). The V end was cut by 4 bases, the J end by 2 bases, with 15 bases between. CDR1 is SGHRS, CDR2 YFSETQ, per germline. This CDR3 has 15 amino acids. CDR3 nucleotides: TGCGCCAGCAGCCTAAAAGGGACGTTTCAAGAGACCCAGTACTTC. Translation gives CASSLKGTFQETQYF.

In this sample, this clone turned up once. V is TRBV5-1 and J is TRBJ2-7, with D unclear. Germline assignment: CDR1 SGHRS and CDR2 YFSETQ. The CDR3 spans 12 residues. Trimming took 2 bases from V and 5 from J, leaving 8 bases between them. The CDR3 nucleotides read TGCGCCAGCAGCTTTTCCGCAAACGAGCAGTACTTC. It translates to CASSFSANEQYF.

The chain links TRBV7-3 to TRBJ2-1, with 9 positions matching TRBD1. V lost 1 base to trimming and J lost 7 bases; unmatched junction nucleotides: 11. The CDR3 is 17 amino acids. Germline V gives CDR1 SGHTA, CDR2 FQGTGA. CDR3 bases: TGTGCCAGCAGCTTAAGGGGACAGGGTCTTGAGGGGAATGAGCAGTTCTTC. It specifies CASSLRGQGLEGNEQFF. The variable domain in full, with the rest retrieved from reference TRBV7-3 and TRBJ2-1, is GAGVSQTPSNKVTEKGKYVELRCDPISGHTALYWYRQSLGQGPEFLIYFQGTGAADDSGLPNDRFFAVRPEGSVSTLKIQRTERGDSAVYLCASSLRGQGLEGNEQFFGPGTRLTVL.

The CDR3 protein is CASSLFGIGTYNSPLHF. The CDR3 bases are TGTGCCAGCAGTTTATTCGGGATTGGGACGTATAATTCACCCCTCCACTTT. V gene TRBV27 combines with J gene TRBJ1-6; D is perhaps TRBD1 (5 bases). Trimming left V 1 base short and J 4 bases short, with 14 bases between. The germline CDR1 and CDR2 sequences are MNHEY and SMNVEV (reference sequence). The CDR3 runs to 17 residues.

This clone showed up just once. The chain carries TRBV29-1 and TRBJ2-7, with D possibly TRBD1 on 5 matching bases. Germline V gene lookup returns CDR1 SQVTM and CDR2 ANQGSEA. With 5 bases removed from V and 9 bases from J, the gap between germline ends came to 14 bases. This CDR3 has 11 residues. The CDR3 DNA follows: TGCAGCGTTATTCCAGGGAAGGTGCAGTACTTC. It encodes CSVIPGKVQYF.

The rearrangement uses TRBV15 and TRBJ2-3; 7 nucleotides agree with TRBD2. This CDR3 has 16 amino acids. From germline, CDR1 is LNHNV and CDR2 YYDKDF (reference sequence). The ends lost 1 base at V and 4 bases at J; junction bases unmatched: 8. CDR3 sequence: CATSRGGGRGADTQYF. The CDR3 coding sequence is TGTGCCACCAGCAGAGGGGGCGGGAGAGGCGCAGATACGCAGTATTTT.

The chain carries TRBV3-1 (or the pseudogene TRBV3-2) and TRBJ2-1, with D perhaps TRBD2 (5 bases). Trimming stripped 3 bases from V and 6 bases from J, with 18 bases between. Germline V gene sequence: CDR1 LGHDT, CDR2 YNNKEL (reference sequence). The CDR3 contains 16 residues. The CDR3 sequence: CASSHDPGGIINEQFF. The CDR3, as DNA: TGTGCCAGCAGCCACGACCCCGGAGGCATCATCAATGAGCAGTTCTTC.

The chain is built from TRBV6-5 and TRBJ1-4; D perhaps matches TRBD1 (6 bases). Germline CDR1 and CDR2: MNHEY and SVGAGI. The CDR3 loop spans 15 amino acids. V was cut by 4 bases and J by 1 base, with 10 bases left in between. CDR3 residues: CASSSIQGTNEKLFF. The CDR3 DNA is TGTGCCAGCAGTTCAATACAGGGAACTAATGAAAAACTGTTTTTT.

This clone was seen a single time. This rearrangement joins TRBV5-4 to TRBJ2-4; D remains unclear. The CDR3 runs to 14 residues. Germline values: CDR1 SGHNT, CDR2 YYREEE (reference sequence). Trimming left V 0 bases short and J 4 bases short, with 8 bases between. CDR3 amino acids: CASSLGGDKNIQYF. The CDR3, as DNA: TGTGCCAGCAGCTTGGGTGGGGATAAAAACATTCAGTACTTC. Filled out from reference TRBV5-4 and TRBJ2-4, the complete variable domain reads ETGVTQSPTHLIKTRGQQVTLRCSSQSGHNTVSWYQQALGQGPQFIFQYYREEENGRGNFPPRFSGLQFPNYSSELNVNALELDDSALYLCASSLGGDKNIQYFGAGTRLSVL.

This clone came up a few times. CDR3 protein: CASSQAHHQPQHF. The DNA for the CDR3 is TGTGCCAGCAGCCAAGCCCATCATCAGCCCCAGCATTTT. J is TRBJ1-5 and V is TRBV3-1 (or the pseudogene TRBV3-2); D is unclear. The germline gives CDR1 LGHDT, CDR2 YNNKEL (reference sequence). CDR3 length equals 13 residues. The V end was cut by 1 base, the J end by 5 bases, with 6 bases between.

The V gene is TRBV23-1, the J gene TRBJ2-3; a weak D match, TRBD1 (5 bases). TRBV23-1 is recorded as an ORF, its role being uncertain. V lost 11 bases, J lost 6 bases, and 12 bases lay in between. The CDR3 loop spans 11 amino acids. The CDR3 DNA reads TGCGCCCGTAGACAGACTGATACGCAGTATTTT. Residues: CARRQTDTQYF.

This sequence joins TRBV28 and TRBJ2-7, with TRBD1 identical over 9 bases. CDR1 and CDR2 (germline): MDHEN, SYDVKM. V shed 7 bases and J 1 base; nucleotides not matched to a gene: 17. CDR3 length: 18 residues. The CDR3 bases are TGTGCCAGCACCCTTTTTAAGGACAGGGGCCCGGGGTCCTACGAGCAGTACTTC. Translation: CASTLFKDRGPGSYEQYF.

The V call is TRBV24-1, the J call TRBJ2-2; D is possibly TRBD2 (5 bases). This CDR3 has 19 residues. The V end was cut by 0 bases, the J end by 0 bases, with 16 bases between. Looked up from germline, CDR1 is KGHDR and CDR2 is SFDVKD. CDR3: CATSDLYVRGIANTGELFF. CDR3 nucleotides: TGTGCCACCAGTGATTTGTATGTTCGGGGAATCGCGAACACCGGGGAGCTGTTTTTT.

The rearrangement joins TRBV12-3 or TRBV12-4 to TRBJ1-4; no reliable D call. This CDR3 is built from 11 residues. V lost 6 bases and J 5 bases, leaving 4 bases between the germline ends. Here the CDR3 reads CASRKNEKLFF. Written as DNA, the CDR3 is TGTGCCAGCAGGAAAAATGAAAAACTGTTTTTT.

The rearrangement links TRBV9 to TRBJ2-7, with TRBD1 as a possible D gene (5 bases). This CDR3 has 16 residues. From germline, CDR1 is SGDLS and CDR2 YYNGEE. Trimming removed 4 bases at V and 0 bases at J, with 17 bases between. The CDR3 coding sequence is TGTGCCAGCAGCCCCTCCACTCGACAGCCCTCCTACGAGCAGTACTTC. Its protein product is CASSPSTRQPSYEQYF.

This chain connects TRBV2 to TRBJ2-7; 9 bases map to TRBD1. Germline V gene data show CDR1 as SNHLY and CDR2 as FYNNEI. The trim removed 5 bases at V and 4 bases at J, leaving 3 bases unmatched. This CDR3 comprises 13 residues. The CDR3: CASSRQGVYEQYF. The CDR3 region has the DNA TGTGCCAGCAGTCGACAGGGGGTATACGAGCAGTACTTC.

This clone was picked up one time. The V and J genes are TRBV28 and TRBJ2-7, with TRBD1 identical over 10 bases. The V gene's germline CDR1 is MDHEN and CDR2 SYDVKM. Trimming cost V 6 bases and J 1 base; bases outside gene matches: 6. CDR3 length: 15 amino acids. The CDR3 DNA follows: TGTGCCAGCAGCCCCGGACAGGGGGGGTCCTACGAGCAGTACTTC. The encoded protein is CASSPGQGGSYEQYF.

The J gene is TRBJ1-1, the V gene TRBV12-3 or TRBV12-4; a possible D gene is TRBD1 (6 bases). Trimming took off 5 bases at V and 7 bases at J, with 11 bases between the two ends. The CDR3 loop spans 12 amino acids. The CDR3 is CASSTGTIEAFF. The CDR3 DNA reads TGTGCCAGCAGTACCGGGACAATTGAAGCTTTCTTT.

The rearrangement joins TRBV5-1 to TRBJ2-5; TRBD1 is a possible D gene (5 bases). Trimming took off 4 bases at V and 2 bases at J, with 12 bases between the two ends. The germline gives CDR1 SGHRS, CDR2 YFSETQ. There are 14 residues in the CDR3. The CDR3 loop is CASSGRVGQETQYF. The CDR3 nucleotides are TGCGCCAGCAGCGGCAGGGTCGGTCAAGAGACCCAGTACTTC.

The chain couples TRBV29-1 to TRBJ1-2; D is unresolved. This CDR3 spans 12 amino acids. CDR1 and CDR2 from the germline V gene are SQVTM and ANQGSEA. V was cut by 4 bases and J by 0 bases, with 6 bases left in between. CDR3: CSVVAPNYGYTF. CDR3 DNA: TGCAGCGTTGTAGCTCCTAACTATGGCTACACCTTC.

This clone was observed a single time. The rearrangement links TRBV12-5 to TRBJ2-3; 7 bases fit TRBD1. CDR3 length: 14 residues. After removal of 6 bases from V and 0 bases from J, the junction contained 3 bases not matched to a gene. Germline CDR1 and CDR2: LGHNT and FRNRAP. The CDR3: CASGKGASTDTQYF. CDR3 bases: TGTGCTAGTGGGAAGGGGGCTAGCACAGATACGCAGTATTTT.

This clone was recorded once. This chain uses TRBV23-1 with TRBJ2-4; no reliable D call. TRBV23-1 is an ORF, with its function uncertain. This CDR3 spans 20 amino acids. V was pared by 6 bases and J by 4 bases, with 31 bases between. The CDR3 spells CASSQEFVSSSAWPKNIQYF. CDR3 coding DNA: TGCGCCAGCAGCCAAGAGTTCGTTAGCTCGTCGGCCTGGCCAAAAAACATTCAGTACTTC.

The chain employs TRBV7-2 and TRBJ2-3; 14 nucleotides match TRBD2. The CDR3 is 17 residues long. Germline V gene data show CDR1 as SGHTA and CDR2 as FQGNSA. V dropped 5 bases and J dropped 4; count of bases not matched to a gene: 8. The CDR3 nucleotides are TGTGCCAGCAGCCAACGCCCGGGACTAGCGGGGGCAGATACGCAGTATTTT. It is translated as CASSQRPGLAGADTQYF.

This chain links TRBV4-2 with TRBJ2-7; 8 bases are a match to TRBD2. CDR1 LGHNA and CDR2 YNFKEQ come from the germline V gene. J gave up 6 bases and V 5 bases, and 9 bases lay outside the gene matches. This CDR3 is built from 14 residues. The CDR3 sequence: CASSSGTRVSEQYF. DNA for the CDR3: TGTGCCAGCAGCTCCGGGACTAGGGTATCCGAGCAGTACTTC.

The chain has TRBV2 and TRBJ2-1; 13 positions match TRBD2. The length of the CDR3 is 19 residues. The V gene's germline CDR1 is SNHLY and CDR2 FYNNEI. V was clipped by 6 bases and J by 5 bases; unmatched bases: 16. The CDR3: CASRYDTGTSGDTNNEQFF. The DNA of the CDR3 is TGTGCCAGCAGATACGATACTGGGACTAGCGGGGACACAAACAATGAGCAGTTCTTC. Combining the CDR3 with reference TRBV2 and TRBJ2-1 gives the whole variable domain EPEVTQTPSHQVTQMGQEVILRCVPISNHLYFYWYRQILGQKVEFLVSFYNNEISEKSEIFDDQFSVERPDGSNFTLKIRSTKLEDSAMYFCASRYDTGTSGDTNNEQFFGPGTRLTVL.

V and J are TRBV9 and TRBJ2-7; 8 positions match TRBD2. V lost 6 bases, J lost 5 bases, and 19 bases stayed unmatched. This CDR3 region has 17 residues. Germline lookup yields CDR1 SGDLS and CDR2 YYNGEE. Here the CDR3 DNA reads TGTGCCAGCACCCCTCGGGGGTTTAGCGGGGTCGTTGACGAGCAGTACTTC. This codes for CASTPRGFSGVVDEQYF.

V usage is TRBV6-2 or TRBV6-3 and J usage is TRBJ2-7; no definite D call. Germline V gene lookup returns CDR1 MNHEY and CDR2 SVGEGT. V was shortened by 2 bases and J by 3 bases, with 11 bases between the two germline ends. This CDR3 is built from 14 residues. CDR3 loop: CASSYPPGFYEQYF. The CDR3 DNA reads TGTGCCAGCAGTTACCCCCCCGGGTTCTACGAGCAGTACTTC.

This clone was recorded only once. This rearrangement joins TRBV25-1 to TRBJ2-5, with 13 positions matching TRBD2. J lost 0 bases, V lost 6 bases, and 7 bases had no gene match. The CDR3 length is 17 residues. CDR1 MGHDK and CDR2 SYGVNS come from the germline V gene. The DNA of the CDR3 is TGTGCCAGCAGCCGGACTAGCGGGGGCCAGTACCAAGAGACCCAGTACTTC. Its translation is CASSRTSGGQYQETQYF.

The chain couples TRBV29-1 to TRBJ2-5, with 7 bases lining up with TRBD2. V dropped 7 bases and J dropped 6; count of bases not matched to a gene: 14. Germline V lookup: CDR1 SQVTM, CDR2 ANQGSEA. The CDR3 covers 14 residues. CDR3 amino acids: CSATGTTQGQTQYF. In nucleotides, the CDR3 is TGCAGCGCCACCGGGACTACCCAGGGACAGACCCAGTACTTC.